Presented here are 15 T cell receptor beta chains from one specimen sequenced in a study of T-cell reconstitution after alpha-beta-depleted transplantation in children. Unique molecular identifiers featured in how the TCRbeta library was prepared. A single record per CDR3 protein comes from TCRdb applying MiXCR to the PCR reads. In the table there are about 540,000 distinct CDR3 sequences, roughly 18% of which are singletons. Sample: PBMCs from the stem cell graft donor, taken from the stem cell graft. Every receptor here comes from a human donor who donated a stem cell graft to a child with acute lymphoblastic leukemia.

The rearrangement joins TRBV4-2 to TRBJ2-7; 10 bases map to TRBD2. The germline gives CDR1 LGHNA, CDR2 YNFKEQ. J gave up 3 bases and V 3 bases, and 8 bases lay outside the gene matches. The CDR3 has 16 amino acids. CDR3 sequence (DNA): TGTGCCAGCAGCCACATCAGAGCGGGAGGGATCTACGAGCAGTACTTC. It specifies CASSHIRAGGIYEQYF.

This chain connects TRBV12-3 or TRBV12-4 to TRBJ1-1; no definite D call. The CDR3 has 14 amino acids. V was pared by 5 bases and J by 0 bases, with 10 bases between. The CDR3 reads CASSPSQMNTEAFF. The CDR3 bases are TGTGCCAGCAGTCCCAGCCAGATGAACACTGAAGCTTTCTTT.

As regards this clonotype: An end of the junction does not agree with germline; a read error may underlie this. This chain uses TRBV29-1 with TRBJ1-2, with 8 bases aligning to TRBD1. CDR1 is SQVTM and CDR2 is ANQGSEA in the germline V gene. The CDR3 has 13 residues. CDR3 region: CSVEVGQGDGYTF. The DNA of the CDR3 is TGCAGCGTCGAAGTAGGACAGGGTGATGGCTACACCTTC.

This clonotype has only a few counts. The chain links TRBV24-1 to TRBJ1-3; 7 positions agree with TRBD1. V dropped 9 bases and J dropped 7; count of bases not matched to a gene: 20. This CDR3 is built from 17 residues. Germline assignment: CDR1 KGHDR and CDR2 SFDVKD. CDR3 DNA sequence: TGTGCCACCGAGCCCGGTGCCTTCTCCCGAGGGGGCAACACCATATATTTT. This codes for CATEPGAFSRGGNTIYF.

The sample holds a few counts of this clonotype. The genes are TRBV5-6 and TRBJ2-7; 10 bases line up with TRBD2. The CDR3 is made up of 14 amino acids. V lost 5 bases to trimming and J lost 4 bases; unmatched junction nucleotides: 6. Germline V gives CDR1 SGHDT, CDR2 YYEEEE. CDR3 sequence (DNA): TGTGCCAGCAGTCGAGAGCGGGAGGGGTACGAGCAGTACTTC. Amino acids: CASSREREGYEQYF.

V and J are TRBV10-3 and TRBJ2-4; perhaps D is TRBD1 or TRBD2 (5 bases each). The CDR3 consists of 15 residues. The germline CDR1 and CDR2 sequences are ENHRY and SYGVKD. V lost 0 bases and J lost 2, with 8 bases in between. DNA for the CDR3: TGTGCCATCAGTGAGTCGGGGGTAACCAAAAACATTCAGTACTTC. Encoded protein: CAISESGVTKNIQYF.

There are a few counts of this clonotype. The DNA for the CDR3 is TGTGCCATCTCGGGACAGGACCGCTACACCTTC. Translating gives CAISGQDRYTF. J is TRBJ1-2 and V is TRBV10-3; 8 positions match TRBD1. This CDR3 region has 11 residues. Trimming at V came to 8 bases and at J to 9 bases, leaving 5 bases not matched to a gene. CDR1 is ENHRY, CDR2 SYGVKD, per germline.

This clonotype has more than one count but fewer than ten. The chain carries TRBV7-3 and TRBJ2-5; D not resolved. CDR3 size: 19 residues. The germline gives CDR1 SGHTA, CDR2 FQGTGA. V dropped 3 bases and J dropped 2 bases, with 25 bases sitting between them. The CDR3 sequence: CASSFGSLGLKHIQETQYF. The CDR3 DNA follows: TGTGCCAGCAGCTTCGGGTCCCTCGGGCTGAAGCACATACAAGAGACCCAGTACTTC.

CDR3: CSVRTGEAQYF. CDR3 bases: TGCAGCGTACGGACAGGCGAGGCCCAGTACTTC. The rearrangement joins TRBV29-1 to TRBJ2-5, with TRBD1 matching over 7 bases. CDR3 length: 11 residues. The ends lost 6 bases at V and 9 bases at J; junction bases unmatched: 7. Germline loops: CDR1 SQVTM, CDR2 ANQGSEA.

The chain carries TRBV29-1 and TRBJ1-1; D call uncertain. Trimming took 4 bases from V and 5 from J, leaving 20 bases between them. The CDR3 is 15 amino acids. CDR1 is SQVTM, CDR2 ANQGSEA, per germline. The CDR3 DNA follows: TGCAGCGTTGGTCCAGTGGATTTGGTGTATACTGAAGCTTTCTTT. Its translation is CSVGPVDLVYTEAFF. The complete variable domain, with remaining parts taken from reference TRBV29-1 and TRBJ1-1, reads SAVISQKPSRDICQRGTSLTIQCQVDSQVTMMFWYRQQPGQSLTLIATANQGSEATYESGFVIDKFPISRPNLTFSTLTVSNMSPEDSSIYLCSVGPVDLVYTEAFFGQGTRLTVV.

This clonotype occurred a few times. The chain employs TRBV6-5 and TRBJ2-5; a possible D gene is TRBD1 (5 bases). V was clipped by 8 bases and J by 5 bases, with 9 bases between them. The length of the CDR3 is 11 residues. Germline loops: CDR1 MNHEY, CDR2 SVGAGI. CDR3 protein: CASVGRETQYF. DNA for the CDR3: TGTGCCAGCGTGGGGCGGGAGACCCAGTACTTC.

Only a few counts were recorded for this clonotype. The chain carries TRBV19 and TRBJ2-5, with a possible D match to TRBD2 (5 bases). This CDR3 contains 13 residues. Deletions cut 5 bases from V and 5 bases from J, with 12 bases between. Germline lookup yields CDR1 LNHDA and CDR2 SQIVND (reference sequence). The CDR3 is CASSHDRGETQYF. In nucleotides, the CDR3 is TGTGCCAGTAGTCACGACCGAGGGGAGACCCAGTACTTC.

This chain connects TRBV3-1 to TRBJ2-7, with 9 nucleotides matching TRBD2. The CDR3 totals 15 residues. Germline V CDR1 and CDR2: LGHDT, YNNKEL (reference sequence). With V trimmed by 1 base and J by 5 bases, 6 bases remained unmatched. The DNA for the CDR3 is TGTGCCAGCAGCCAAGTACTAGCGGGCTCAGACGAGCAGTACTTC. It translates to CASSQVLAGSDEQYF.

This CDR3 reads CASSPPWVTYEQYF. CDR3 sequence (DNA): TGTGCCAGCAGTCCCCCGTGGGTTACCTACGAGCAGTACTTC. The chain carries TRBV12-3 or TRBV12-4 and TRBJ2-7; no reliable D call. This CDR3 region has 14 residues. V lost 5 bases and J lost 2, with 13 bases in between.

V gene TRBV9 combines with J gene TRBJ1-2; TRBD1 is a possible D gene (6 bases). The V end lost 0 bases, the J end lost 0 bases, and 12 bases lay between the germline ends. The germline CDR1 and CDR2 sequences are SGDLS and YYNGEE. The CDR3 runs to 16 residues. The CDR3 coding sequence is TGTGCCAGCAGCGTAGCGCGGACAGAGGCTAACTATGGCTACACCTTC. Its translation: CASSVARTEANYGYTF.